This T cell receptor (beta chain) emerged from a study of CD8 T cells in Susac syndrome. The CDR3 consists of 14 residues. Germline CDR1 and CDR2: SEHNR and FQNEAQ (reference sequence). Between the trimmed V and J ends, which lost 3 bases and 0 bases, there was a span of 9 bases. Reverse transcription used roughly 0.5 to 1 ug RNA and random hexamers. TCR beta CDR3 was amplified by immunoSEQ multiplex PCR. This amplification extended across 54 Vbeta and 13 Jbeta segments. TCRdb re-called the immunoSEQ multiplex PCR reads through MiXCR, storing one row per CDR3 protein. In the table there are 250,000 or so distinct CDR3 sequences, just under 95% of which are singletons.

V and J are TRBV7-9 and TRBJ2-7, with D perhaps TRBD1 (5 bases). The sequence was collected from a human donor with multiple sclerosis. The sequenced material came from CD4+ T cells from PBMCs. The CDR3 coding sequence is TGTGCCAGCAGCTTGGGGCGGCACTCCTACGAGCAGTACGTC. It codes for CASSLGRHSYEQYV.